The clone carrying this T cell receptor beta chain was counted many times. The antigen remains unidentified. This CDR3 contains 15 residues. Germline V lookup: CDR1 LNHDA, CDR2 SQIVND (reference sequence). V lost 6 bases and J lost 4, with 18 bases in between. This record comes from a study of Graves' ophthalmopathy and Graves' hyperthyroidism. Stable hyperthyroidism referred to disease that showed no ophthalmopathy within 18 months of follow-up. Scientists amplified the TCR beta CDR3 regions from RNA transcripts. RT-PCR with HTBI primers came first, then second-round multiplex PCR. TCRdb itself ran the multiplex PCR reads through MiXCR, one entry per CDR3 protein. The table records about 620,000 distinct CDR3 sequences, 22% of them present only once. Study-level results: Blood also harbored most expanded thyroid clonotypes above 0.001 frequency.

The V gene is TRBV19, the J gene TRBJ1-1; perhaps TRBD1 as D (5 bases). The TCR originated in a woman aged 18-29 years with stable Graves' hyperthyroidism. Some clones in this sample may be carry-over from other donors' samples. The sequenced material came from peripheral blood. CDR3 sequence reads: CASSSGRVRSTEAFF. The CDR3 coding sequence is TGTGCCAGTAGCTCGGGCAGGGTAAGATCCACTGAAGCTTTCTTT.